The source of this T cell receptor beta chain is a study of blood T cell repertoires in COVID-19. Turning to the study itself: Some COVID-19 samples were acute and others convalescent; all came from the United States, Italy and Spain. T cells, B-cell-depleted T cells, or PBMCs supplied cDNA or gDNA.

This CDR3 has 17 residues. From germline, CDR1 is SGHRS and CDR2 YFSETQ. V was clipped by 4 bases and J by 0 bases; unmatched bases: 7. In the source study's methods: Nucleated cell number was recorded as an estimate derived from reference gene primer amplification. The repertoire was sequenced with immunoSEQ multiplex PCR; TCRdb's copy has only in-frame clones and lacks some. That table gives V, J and clone size, and the DNA gave D and trimming. The sample carries over 150,000 clones, 88% recorded once. The sequence was obtained from a middle-aged man who had recovered from COVID-19. The sequenced sample was peripheral blood. The V and J genes are TRBV5-1 and TRBJ2-2; TRBD1 matches 9 bases. The CDR3 sequence: CASSPDRGFSNTGELFF. CDR3 DNA: TGCGCCAGCAGCCCCGACAGGGGGTTCTCGAACACCGGGGAGCTGTTTTTT. Looking up the rest from reference TRBV5-1 and TRBJ2-2 gives the full variable domain: KAGVTQTPRYLIKTRGQQVTLSCSPISGHRSVSWYQQTPGQGLQFLFEYFSETQRNKGNFPGRFSGRQFSNSRSEMNVSTLELGDSALYLCASSPDRGFSNTGELFFGEGSRLTVL.